This TCR beta chain came from a study of immune evolution from preneoplasia to lung adenocarcinoma. With regard to this clone: One end of the junction varies from germline; a read error may be responsible.

The table came from immunoSEQ multiplex PCR; TCRdb's copy has only in-frame clones and leaves some out. The sample comprises tens of thousands of clones, around 80% of which are singletons, and approximately 4.8% rests with the top ten. The germline V gene has CDR1 MDHEN and CDR2 SYDVKM. This CDR3 is built from 15 residues. Sequenced: FFPE invasive lung adenocarcinoma tissue. The clonotype was recovered from a person aged 55 to 75 with lung adenocarcinoma. The chain has TRBV28 and TRBJ2-2, with TRBD1 identical over 7 bases. The CDR3 protein is CASKTGTAYTRELFF. CDR3 sequence (DNA): TGTGCCAGCAAAACCGGGACAGCGTACACCAGGGAGCTGTTTTTT.